This T cell receptor beta chain was observed in a study of T cells after yellow fever vaccination. Study results and caveats: Abundant clonotypes from the bulk population could have been carried over as contaminants into FACS-sorted repertoires.

This clonotype appeared many times. Its antigen remains unknown. In making TCR cDNA, 5'RACE template switching added a universal primer site and UMIs to it. TCRdb redid the calling of the 5' RACE reads with MiXCR, one entry per CDR3 protein. Of about 50,000 distinct CDR3 sequences in the sample, around 6.9% are singletons; the top ten hold around 44%. The CDR3 spans 12 residues. From germline, CDR1 is SEHNR and CDR2 FQNEAQ (reference sequence). V lost 1 base and J lost 4, with 4 bases in between. The source was CD8+ T cells sorted from PBMCs, collected on the day of the first yellow fever vaccination. The clonotype originates from a man aged 18 to 30 who received the YFV17D yellow fever vaccine. The V call is TRBV7-9, the J call TRBJ1-1, with no clear D. The CDR3 here is CASSLGVTEAFF. The CDR3 DNA reads TGTGCCAGCAGCTTAGGGGTCACTGAAGCTTTCTTT.